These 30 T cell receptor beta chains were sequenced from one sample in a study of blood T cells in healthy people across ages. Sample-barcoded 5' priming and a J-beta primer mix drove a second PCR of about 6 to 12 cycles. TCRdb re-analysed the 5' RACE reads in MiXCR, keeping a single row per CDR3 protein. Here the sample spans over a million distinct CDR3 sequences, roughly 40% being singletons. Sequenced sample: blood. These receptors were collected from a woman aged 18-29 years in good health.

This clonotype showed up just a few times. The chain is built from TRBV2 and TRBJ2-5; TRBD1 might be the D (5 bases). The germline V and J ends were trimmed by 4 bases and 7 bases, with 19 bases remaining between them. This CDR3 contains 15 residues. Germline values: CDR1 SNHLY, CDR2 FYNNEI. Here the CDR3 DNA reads TGTGCCAGCAGTGCGCGGACCCAAATGCAGGGGACCCAGTACTTC. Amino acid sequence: CASSARTQMQGTQYF.

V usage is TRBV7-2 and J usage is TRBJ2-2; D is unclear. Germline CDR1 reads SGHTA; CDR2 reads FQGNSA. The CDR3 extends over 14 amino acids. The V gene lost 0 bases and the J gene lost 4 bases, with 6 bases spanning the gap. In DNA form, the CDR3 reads TGTGCCAGCAGCTTAGCGATGAGCACCGGGGAGCTGTTTTTT. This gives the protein CASSLAMSTGELFF. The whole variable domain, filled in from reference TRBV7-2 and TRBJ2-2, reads GAGVSQSPSNKVTEKGKDVELRCDPISGHTALYWYRQSLGQGLEFLIYFQGNSAPDKSGLPSDRFSAERTGGSVSTLTIQRTQQEDSAVYLCASSLAMSTGELFFGEGSRLTVL.

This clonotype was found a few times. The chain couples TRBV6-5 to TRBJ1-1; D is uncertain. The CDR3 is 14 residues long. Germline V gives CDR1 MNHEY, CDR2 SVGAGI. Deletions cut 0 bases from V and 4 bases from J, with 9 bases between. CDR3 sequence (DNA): TGTGCCAGCAGTTACTCATGGTCCGGCACTGAAGCTTTCTTT. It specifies CASSYSWSGTEAFF.

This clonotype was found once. CDR3 DNA: TGTGCCAGCAGCGAGCCACCATCCTACAATGAGCAGTACTTC. Its translation: CASSEPPSYNEQYF. The chain has TRBV9 and TRBJ2-1, with D unclear. Near its end, the DNA agrees better with TRBJ2-7, so the J call may be wrong. CDR3 size: 14 residues. Germline V CDR1 and CDR2: SGDLS, YYNGEE.

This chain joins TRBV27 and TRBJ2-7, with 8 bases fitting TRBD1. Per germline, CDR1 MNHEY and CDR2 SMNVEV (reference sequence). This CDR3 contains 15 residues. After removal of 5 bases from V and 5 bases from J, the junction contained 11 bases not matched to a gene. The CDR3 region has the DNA TGTGCCAGCAGTCCCCTCGGGACAGGACCGAACGAGCAGTACTTC. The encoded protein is CASSPLGTGPNEQYF.

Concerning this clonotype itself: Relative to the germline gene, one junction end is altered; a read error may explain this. The CDR3 nucleotides read TGTGCCATCAGCGACACAGGGGGCCGGGACTATGGCCACACCTTC. This sequence encodes CAISDTGGRDYGHTF. V is TRBV10-3 and J is TRBJ1-2; 9 bases are a match to TRBD1. The length of the CDR3 is 15 residues. From germline, CDR1 is ENHRY and CDR2 SYGVKD.

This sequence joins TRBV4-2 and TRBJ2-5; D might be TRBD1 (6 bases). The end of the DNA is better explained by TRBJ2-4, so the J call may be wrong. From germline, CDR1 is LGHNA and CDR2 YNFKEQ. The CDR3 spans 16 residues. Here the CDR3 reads CASSQGGGKDQNIQYF. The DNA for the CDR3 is TGTGCCAGCAGCCAAGGAGGGGGTAAGGACCAAAACATTCAGTACTTC.

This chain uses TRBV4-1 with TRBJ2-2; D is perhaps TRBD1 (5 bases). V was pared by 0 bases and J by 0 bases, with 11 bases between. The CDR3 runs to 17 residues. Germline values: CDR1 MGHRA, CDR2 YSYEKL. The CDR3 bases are TGCGCCAGCAGCCAAGATATGGGCAGGGCGAACACCGGGGAGCTGTTTTTT. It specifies CASSQDMGRANTGELFF.

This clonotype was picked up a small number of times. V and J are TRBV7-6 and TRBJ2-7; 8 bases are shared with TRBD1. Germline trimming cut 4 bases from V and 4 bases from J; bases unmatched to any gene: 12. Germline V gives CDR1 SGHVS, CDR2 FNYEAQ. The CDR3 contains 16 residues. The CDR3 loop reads CASSSKPGTGSYEQYF. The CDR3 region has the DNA TGTGCCAGCAGCTCCAAACCCGGGACAGGTTCATACGAGCAGTACTTC.

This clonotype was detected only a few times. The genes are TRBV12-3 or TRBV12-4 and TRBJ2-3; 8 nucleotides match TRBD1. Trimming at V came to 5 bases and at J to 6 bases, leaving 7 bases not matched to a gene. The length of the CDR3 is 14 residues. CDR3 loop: CASSDDRGRDTQYF. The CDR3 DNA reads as TGTGCCAGCAGTGATGACAGGGGCAGGGATACGCAGTATTTT.

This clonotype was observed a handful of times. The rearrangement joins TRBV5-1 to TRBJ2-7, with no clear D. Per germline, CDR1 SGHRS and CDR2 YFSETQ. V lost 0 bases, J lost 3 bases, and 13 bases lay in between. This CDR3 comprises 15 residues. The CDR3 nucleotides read TGCGCCAGCAGCTTGGGATCCACAGTGGGCTACGAGCAGTACTTC. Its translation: CASSLGSTVGYEQYF.

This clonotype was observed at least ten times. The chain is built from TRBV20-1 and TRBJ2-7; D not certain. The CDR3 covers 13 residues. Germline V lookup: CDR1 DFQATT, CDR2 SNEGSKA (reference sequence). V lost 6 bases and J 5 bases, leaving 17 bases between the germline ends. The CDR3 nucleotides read TGCAGTGCCCTATACGGCTCACTCAACGAGCAGTACTTC. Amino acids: CSALYGSLNEQYF.

This chain's CDR3 is CASSPRQGFTQETQYF. DNA of the CDR3: TGTGCCAGCAGCCCAAGACAGGGATTCACCCAAGAGACCCAGTACTTC. This chain joins TRBV7-2 and TRBJ2-5; 7 positions agree with TRBD1. In germline, CDR1 is SGHTA, CDR2 FQGNSA. The J segment lost 1 base and the V segment lost 5 bases, leaving 10 bases of the junction unmatched. The CDR3 totals 16 residues.

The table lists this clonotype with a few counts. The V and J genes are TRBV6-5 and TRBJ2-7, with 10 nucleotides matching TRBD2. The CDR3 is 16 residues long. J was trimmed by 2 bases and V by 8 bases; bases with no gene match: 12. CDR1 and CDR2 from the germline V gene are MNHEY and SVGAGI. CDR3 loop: CASCKRWGLATYEQYF. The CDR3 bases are TGTGCCAGCTGCAAGCGTTGGGGACTAGCGACCTACGAGCAGTACTTC.

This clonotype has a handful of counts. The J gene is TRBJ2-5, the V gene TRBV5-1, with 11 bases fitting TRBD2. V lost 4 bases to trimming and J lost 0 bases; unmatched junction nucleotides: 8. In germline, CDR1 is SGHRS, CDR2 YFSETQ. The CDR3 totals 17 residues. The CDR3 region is CASSSRTSGLYQETQYF. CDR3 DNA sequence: TGCGCCAGCAGCAGCCGGACTAGCGGGCTATACCAAGAGACCCAGTACTTC.

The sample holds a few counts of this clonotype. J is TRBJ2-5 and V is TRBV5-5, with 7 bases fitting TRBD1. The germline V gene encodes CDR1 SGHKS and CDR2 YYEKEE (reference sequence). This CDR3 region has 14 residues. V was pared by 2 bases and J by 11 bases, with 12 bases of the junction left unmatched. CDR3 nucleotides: TGTGCCAGCAGCTTAGTACAGGGGATGGTGGAGCAGTACTTC. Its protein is CASSLVQGMVEQYF.

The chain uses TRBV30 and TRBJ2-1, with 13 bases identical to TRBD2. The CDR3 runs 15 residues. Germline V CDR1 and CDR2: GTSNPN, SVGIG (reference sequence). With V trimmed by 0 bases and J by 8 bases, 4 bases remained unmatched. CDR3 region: CAWSVGLAGMDEQFF. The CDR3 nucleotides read TGTGCCTGGAGTGTGGGACTAGCGGGAATGGATGAGCAGTTCTTC.

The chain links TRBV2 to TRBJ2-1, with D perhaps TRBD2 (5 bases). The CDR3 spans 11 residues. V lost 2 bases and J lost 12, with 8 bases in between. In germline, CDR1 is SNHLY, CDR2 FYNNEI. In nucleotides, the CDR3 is TGTGCCAGCAGTGAATGGGGAGTGCAGTTCTTC. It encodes CASSEWGVQFF. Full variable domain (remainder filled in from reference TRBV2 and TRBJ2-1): EPEVTQTPSHQVTQMGQEVILRCVPISNHLYFYWYRQILGQKVEFLVSFYNNEISEKSEIFDDQFSVERPDGSNFTLKIRSTKLEDSAMYFCASSEWGVQFFGPGTRLTVL.

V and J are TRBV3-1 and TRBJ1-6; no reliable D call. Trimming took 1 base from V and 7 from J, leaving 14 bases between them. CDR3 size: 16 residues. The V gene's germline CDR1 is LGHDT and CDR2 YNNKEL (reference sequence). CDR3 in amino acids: CASSQGAQTGNSPLHF. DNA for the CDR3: TGTGCCAGCAGCCAAGGGGCCCAGACGGGGAATTCACCCCTCCACTTT.

The CDR3 nucleotides are TGTGCCAGCAGCCAAGAGGGGGCTGGGGGAAGTTATGAAAAACTGTTTTTT. Its protein product is CASSQEGAGGSYEKLFF. This chain links TRBV4-2 with TRBJ1-4, with D perhaps TRBD1 (6 bases). CDR1 and CDR2 from the germline V gene are LGHNA and YNFKEQ. The ends were cut back, 0 bases at V and 6 bases at J, with 17 bases in the middle. This CDR3 has 17 residues.

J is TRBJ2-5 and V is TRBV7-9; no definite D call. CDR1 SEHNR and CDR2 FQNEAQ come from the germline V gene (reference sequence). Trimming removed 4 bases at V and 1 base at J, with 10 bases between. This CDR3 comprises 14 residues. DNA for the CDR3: TGTGCCAGCAGCTCCTGGGTGCCCCAAGAGACCCAGTACTTC. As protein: CASSSWVPQETQYF.

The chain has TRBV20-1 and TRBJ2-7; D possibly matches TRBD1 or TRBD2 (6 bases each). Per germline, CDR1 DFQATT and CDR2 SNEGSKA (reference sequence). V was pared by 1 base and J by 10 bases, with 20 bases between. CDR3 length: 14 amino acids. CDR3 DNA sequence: TGCAGTGCTAGAGTAACGGGGGCGAGTGAGACTCAGTACTTC. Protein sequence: CSARVTGASETQYF.

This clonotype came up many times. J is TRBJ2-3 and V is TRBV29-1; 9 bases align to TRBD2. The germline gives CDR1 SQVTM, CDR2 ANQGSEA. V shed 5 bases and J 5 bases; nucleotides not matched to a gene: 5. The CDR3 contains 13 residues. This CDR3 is CSVPSGKVDTQYF. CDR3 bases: TGCAGCGTTCCTAGCGGGAAAGTAGATACGCAGTATTTT.

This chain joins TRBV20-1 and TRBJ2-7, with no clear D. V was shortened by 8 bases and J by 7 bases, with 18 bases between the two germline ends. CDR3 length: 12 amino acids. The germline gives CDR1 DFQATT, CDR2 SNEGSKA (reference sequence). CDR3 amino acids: CSRAGAYNEQYF. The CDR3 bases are TGCAGTCGAGCAGGTGCCTACAATGAGCAGTACTTC.

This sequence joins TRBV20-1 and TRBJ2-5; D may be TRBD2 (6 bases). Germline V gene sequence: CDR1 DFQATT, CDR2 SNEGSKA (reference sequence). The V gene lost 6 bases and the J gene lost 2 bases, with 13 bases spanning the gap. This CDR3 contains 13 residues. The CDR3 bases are TGCAGTGCCGGCTCGGGACTGCAAGAGACCCAGTACTTC. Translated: CSAGSGLQETQYF.

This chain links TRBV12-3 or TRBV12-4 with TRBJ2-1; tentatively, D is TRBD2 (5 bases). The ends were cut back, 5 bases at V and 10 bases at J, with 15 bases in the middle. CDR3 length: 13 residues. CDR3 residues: CASSPQIAREQFF. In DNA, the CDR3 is TGTGCCAGCAGTCCGCAAATAGCGAGAGAGCAGTTCTTC.

CDR3 DNA: TGTGCCAGCAGGCCGGGACTAGCGGGTTCAAATGAGCAGTTCTTC. It encodes CASRPGLAGSNEQFF. The chain uses TRBV12-3 or TRBV12-4 and TRBJ2-1; 12 bases map to TRBD2. J gave up 7 bases and V 6 bases, and 7 bases lay outside the gene matches. The CDR3 loop spans 15 amino acids.

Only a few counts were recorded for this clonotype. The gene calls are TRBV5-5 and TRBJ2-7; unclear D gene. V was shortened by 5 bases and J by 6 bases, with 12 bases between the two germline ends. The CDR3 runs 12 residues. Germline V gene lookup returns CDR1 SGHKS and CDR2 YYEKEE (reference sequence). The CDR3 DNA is TGTGCCAGCAGTAACCCTCTGGGCGAGCAGTACTTC. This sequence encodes CASSNPLGEQYF.

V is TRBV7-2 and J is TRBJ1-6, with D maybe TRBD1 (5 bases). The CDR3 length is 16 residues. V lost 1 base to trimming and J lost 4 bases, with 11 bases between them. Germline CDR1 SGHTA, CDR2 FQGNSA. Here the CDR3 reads CASSLGGDQYNSPLHF. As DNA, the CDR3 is TGTGCCAGCAGCTTAGGGGGGGATCAGTATAATTCACCCCTCCACTTT. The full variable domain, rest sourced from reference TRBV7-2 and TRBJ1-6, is GAGVSQSPSNKVTEKGKDVELRCDPISGHTALYWYRQSLGQGLEFLIYFQGNSAPDKSGLPSDRFSAERTGGSVSTLTIQRTQQEDSAVYLCASSLGGDQYNSPLHFGNGTRLTVT.

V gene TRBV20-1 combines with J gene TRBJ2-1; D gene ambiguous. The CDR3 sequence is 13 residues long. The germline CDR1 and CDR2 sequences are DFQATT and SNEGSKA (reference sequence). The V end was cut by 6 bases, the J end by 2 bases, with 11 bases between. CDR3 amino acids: CSADTDPYNEQFF. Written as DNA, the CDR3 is TGCAGTGCAGACACAGATCCCTACAATGAGCAGTTCTTC.